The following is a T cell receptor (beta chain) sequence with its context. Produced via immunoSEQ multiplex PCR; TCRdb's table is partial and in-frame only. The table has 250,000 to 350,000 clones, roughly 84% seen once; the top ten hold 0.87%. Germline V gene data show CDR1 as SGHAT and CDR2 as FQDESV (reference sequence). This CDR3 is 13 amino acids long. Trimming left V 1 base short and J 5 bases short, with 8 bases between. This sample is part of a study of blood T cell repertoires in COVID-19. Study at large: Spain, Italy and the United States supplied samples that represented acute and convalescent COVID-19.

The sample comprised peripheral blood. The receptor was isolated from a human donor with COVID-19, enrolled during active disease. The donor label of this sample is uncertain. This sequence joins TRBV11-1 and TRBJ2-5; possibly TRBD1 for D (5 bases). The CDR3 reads CASSLEGRETQYF. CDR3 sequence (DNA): TGTGCCAGCAGCTTAGAGGGGCGGGAGACCCAGTACTTC.